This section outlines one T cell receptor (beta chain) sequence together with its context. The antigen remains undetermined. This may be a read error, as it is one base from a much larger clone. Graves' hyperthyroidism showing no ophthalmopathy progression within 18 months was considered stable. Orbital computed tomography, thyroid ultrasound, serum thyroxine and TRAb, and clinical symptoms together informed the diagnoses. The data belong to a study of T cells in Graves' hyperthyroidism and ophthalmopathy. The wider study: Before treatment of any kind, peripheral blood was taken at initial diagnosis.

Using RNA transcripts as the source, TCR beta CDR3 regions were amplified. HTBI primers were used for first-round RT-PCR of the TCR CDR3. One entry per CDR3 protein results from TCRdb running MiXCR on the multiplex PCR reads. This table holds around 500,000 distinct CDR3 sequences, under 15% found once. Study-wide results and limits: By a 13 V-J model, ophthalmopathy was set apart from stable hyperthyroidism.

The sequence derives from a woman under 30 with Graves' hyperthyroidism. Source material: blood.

The CDR3 here is CASGLIGARTEALF. The CDR3, as DNA: TGTGCTAGTGGTTTGATCGGGGCCCGCACTGAAGCTCTCTTT. This sequence joins TRBV12-5 and TRBJ1-1, with TRBD1 as a possible D gene (5 bases). The CDR3 totals 14 residues. Germline V CDR1 and CDR2: LGHNT, FRNRAP.